The rows below give T cell receptor beta chains drawn from one sample of a study of blood T cells in healthy people across ages. A single record per CDR3 protein comes from TCRdb applying MiXCR to the 5' RACE reads. The data contain roughly 1,800,000 distinct CDR3 sequences, around half of them singletons. Sequencing was performed on blood. These receptors came from a woman in her thirties or forties in good health. Each CDR3 is given with its conserved first and last residue. D genes are given only for firm matches. Some rows mark clone size as missing; the rest say once, few, many or name a class of expanded clone.

J | size | V | D | CDR3 | DNA
TRBJ2-1 | few | TRBV2 | NA | CASSEGTRNEQFF | TGTGCCAGCAGTGAGGGTACCCGCAATGAGCAGTTCTTC
TRBJ2-7 | few | TRBV20-1 | NA | CSATLPTEQYF | TGCAGTGCTACCCTTCCAACCGAGCAGTACTTC
TRBJ1-6 | few | TRBV20-1 | TRBD1 | CSAPPGQGSNSPLHF | TGCAGTGCACCGCCGGGACAGGGGAGTAATTCACCCCTCCACTTT
TRBJ2-1 | NA | TRBV6-5 | NA | CASRSRGSGVSSNEQFF | TGTGCCAGCAGGAGCCGGGGCAGTGGGGTCAGTAGCAATGAGCAGTTCTTC
TRBJ2-1 | NA | TRBV5-1 | NA | CASSLAPGPLPGEQFF | TGCGCCAGCAGCTTGGCCCCGGGACCGTTACCCGGTGAGCAGTTCTTC
TRBJ1-2 | NA | TRBV7-9 | NA | CASSLATVGGYTF | TGTGCCAGCAGCTTAGCGACAGTCGGGGGCTACACCTTC
TRBJ2-5 | once | TRBV9 | NA | CASSVMGTGQETQYF | TGTGCCAGCAGCGTAATGGGAACGGGACAAGAGACCCAGTACTTC
TRBJ1-4 | NA | TRBV2 | NA | CASSEGPKNEKLFF | TGTGCCAGCAGTGAAGGTCCCAAGAATGAAAAACTGTTTTTT
TRBJ2-1 | NA | TRBV7-6 | TRBD1 | CASSSDRDRYNEQFF | TGTGCCAGCAGCTCCGACAGGGACCGATACAATGAGCAGTTCTTC
TRBJ2-1 | NA | TRBV7-2 | TRBD2 | CASSRTSGGLEQFF | TGTGCCAGCAGCAGGACTAGCGGGGGGCTCGAGCAGTTCTTC
TRBJ2-4 | NA | TRBV2 | NA | CASSPSTGQHNIQYF | TGTGCCAGCAGCCCTTCAACGGGACAACATAACATTCAGTACTTC
TRBJ2-4 | NA | TRBV6-2/TRBV6-3 | NA | CASSYTYSSTSLTKNIQYF | TGTGCCAGCAGTTACACCTACTCTTCGACATCTCTAACCAAAAACATTCAGTACTTC
TRBJ2-1 | NA | TRBV20-1 | NA | CSARAVGEQFF | TGCAGTGCTAGAGCTGTGGGTGAGCAGTTCTTC
TRBJ1-4 | NA | TRBV29-1 | NA | CSVIWGGPNEKLFF | TGCAGCGTGATCTGGGGGGGACCTAATGAAAAACTGTTCTTT
TRBJ2-4 | NA | TRBV29-1 | TRBD2 | CSVEGGRGAKNIQYF | TGCAGCGTTGAGGGCGGGCGGGGGGCCAAAAACATTCAGTACTTC
TRBJ1-2 | NA | TRBV20-1 | TRBD1 | CSAGTSGGYGYTF | TGCAGTGCTGGTACCTCAGGGGGTTATGGCTACACCTTC
TRBJ2-3 | NA | TRBV4-2 | NA | CASSQVDGTLTDTQYF | TGTGCCAGCAGCCAAGTAGATGGGACTCTCACAGATACGCAGTATTTT
TRBJ2-5 | NA | TRBV9 | NA | CASSPWDWQETQYF | TGTGCCAGCAGCCCCTGGGACTGGCAAGAGACCCAGTACTTC
TRBJ2-1 | few | TRBV29-1 | NA | CSVAGRLEQFF | TGCAGCGTTGCGGGGCGGTTAGAGCAGTTCTTC
TRBJ2-1 | NA | TRBV7-3 | NA | CASSPTLSPTSHEQFF | TGTGCCAGCAGCCCTACCTTGTCTCCTACTAGCCATGAGCAGTTCTTC
TRBJ1-5 | NA | TRBV4-3 | NA | CASSQDKGVLAQPQHF | TGCGCCAGCAGCCAAGATAAGGGGGTGCTTGCGCAGCCCCAGCATTTT
TRBJ2-1 | NA | TRBV20-1 | TRBD2 | CSATGAGGYNEQFF | TGCAGTGCTACGGGGGCGGGAGGTTACAATGAGCAGTTCTTC
TRBJ2-7 | NA | TRBV6-5 | NA | CASNAIVTSYEQYF | TGTGCCAGCAACGCCATAGTGACGTCCTACGAGCAGTACTTC
TRBJ1-2 | NA | TRBV20-1 | TRBD1 | CSAVGQGHYGYTF | TGCAGTGCCGTGGGACAGGGCCACTATGGCTACACCTTC
TRBJ2-7 | NA | TRBV4-3 | NA | CASSQDNLAGAIASASSYNEQYF | TGCGCCAGCAGCCAAGACAATCTTGCGGGGGCCATTGCTAGCGCCAGCTCCTACAATGAGCAGTACTTC
TRBJ1-5 | few | TRBV28 | NA | CASSSGIQPQHF | TGTGCCAGCAGTTCAGGGATTCAGCCCCAGCATTTT
TRBJ2-1 | NA | TRBV20-1 | NA | CSARGRVMLSDEQFF | TGCAGTGCTAGAGGTAGGGTAATGTTGTCGGATGAGCAGTTCTTC
TRBJ2-4 | once | TRBV15 | TRBD2 | CATSREGSGGPRGIQYF | TGTGCCACCAGCAGAGAGGGTAGCGGGGGACCCAGAGGGATTCAGTACTTC
TRBJ2-7 | NA | TRBV20-1 | NA | CSASWGPNEQYF | TGCAGTGCTAGTTGGGGACCCAACGAGCAGTACTTC
TRBJ1-1 | NA | TRBV4-2 | NA | CASSQVTDTEAFF | TGTGCCAGCAGCCAAGTCACGGACACTGAAGCTTTCTTT
TRBJ1-5 | few | TRBV28 | NA | CASSSHVVREDQPQHF | TGTGCCAGCAGTTCCCATGTTGTCAGGGAAGATCAGCCCCAGCATTTT
TRBJ2-7 | NA | TRBV7-2 | TRBD2 | CASSLSGGGNPYEQYF | TGTGCCAGCAGCTTGTCTGGCGGGGGGAACCCCTACGAGCAGTACTTC
TRBJ1-2 | NA | TRBV12-3/TRBV12-4 | NA | CASSFRTYGYTF | TGTGCCAGCAGTTTCAGGACGTATGGCTACACCTTC
TRBJ2-1 | NA | TRBV27 | TRBD2 | CASKGRLAVAYNEQFF | TGTGCCAGCAAGGGAAGGCTAGCGGTTGCCTACAATGAGCAGTTCTTC
TRBJ1-2 | NA | TRBV9 | NA | CASSAPGNYGYTF | TGTGCCAGCAGCGCTCCAGGGAACTATGGCTACACCTTC
TRBJ1-5 | NA | TRBV24-1 | NA | CATSDFWQGYQPQHF | TGTGCCACCAGTGATTTTTGGCAGGGGTATCAGCCCCAGCATTTT
TRBJ2-7 | NA | TRBV7-2 | TRBD1 | CASTLSAGGSYEQYF | TGTGCCAGCACCCTGTCGGCAGGGGGCTCCTACGAGCAGTACTTC
TRBJ2-1 | NA | TRBV20-1 | NA | CSARPAGMHEQFF | TGCAGTGCTAGACCAGCCGGGATGCATGAGCAGTTCTTC
TRBJ2-1 | once | TRBV6-5 | TRBD2 | CASSDSGTRLVGNEQFF | TGTGCCAGCAGTGACTCCGGGACTAGGTTGGTGGGCAATGAGCAGTTCTTC
TRBJ2-3 | NA | TRBV20-1 | NA | CSARDRDSATTDTQYF | TGCAGTGCTAGAGATCGGGATAGCGCCACCACAGATACGCAGTATTTT
TRBJ2-4 | NA | TRBV10-1 | NA | CASSDPPVDIQYF | TGCGCCAGCAGTGACCCCCCTGTGGACATTCAGTACTTC
TRBJ1-2 | few | TRBV27 | TRBD1 | CASSTTRQGSNGYTF | TGTGCCAGCAGCACCACCCGACAGGGATCGAATGGCTACACCTTC
TRBJ2-1 | NA | TRBV11-1 | TRBD2 | CASSLSGGIYEQFF | TGTGCCAGCAGCTTATCGGGGGGGATCTATGAGCAGTTCTTC
TRBJ2-5 | NA | TRBV4-3 | NA | CASSQEGQTFSYNEQYF | TGCGCCAGCAGCCAAGAAGGGCAGACATTCTCCTACAATGAGCAGTACTTC
TRBJ1-2 | NA | TRBV27 | NA | CASGFEGGYGYTF | TGTGCCAGCGGTTTCGAGGGAGGCTATGGCTACACCTTC
TRBJ2-3 | NA | TRBV2 | NA | CASSETVSDTDTQYF | TGTGCCAGCAGTGAGACGGTTTCGGACACAGATACGCAGTATTTT
TRBJ2-5 | few | TRBV24-1 | TRBD2 | CATSDGLAPRETQYF | TGTGCCACCAGTGACGGACTAGCACCTAGAGAGACCCAGTACTTC
TRBJ2-3 | NA | TRBV28 | NA | CASSPGLAGSTQYF | TGTGCCAGCAGTCCCGGTCTTGCGGGGAGCACGCAGTATTTT
TRBJ2-3 | NA | TRBV6-7 | TRBD1 | CASTSRDRSSTDTQYF | TGTGCCAGCACCTCACGGGACAGGAGTAGCACAGATACGCAGTATTTT
TRBJ1-5 | NA | TRBV6-1 | NA | CASRRDQPQHF | TGTGCCAGCAGACGAGATCAGCCCCAGCATTTT
TRBJ2-7 | once | TRBV6-6 | NA | CASSTPAANYEQYF | TGTGCCAGCAGTACGCCGGCGGCCAATTACGAGCAGTACTTC
TRBJ2-1 | few | TRBV4-1 | NA | CASSQPESSYNEQFF | TGCGCCAGCAGCCAACCAGAATCCTCCTACAATGAGCAGTTCTTC
TRBJ2-5 | NA | TRBV7-9 | NA | CASSLVAPQGGETQYF | TGTGCCAGCAGCTTAGTAGCCCCCCAGGGAGGAGAGACCCAGTACTTC
TRBJ1-4 | NA | TRBV15 | NA | CATSRVPGINEKLFF | TGTGCCACCAGCAGAGTGCCGGGGATAAATGAAAAACTGTTTTTT
TRBJ1-2 | NA | TRBV6-5 | NA | CASSYRVWDYGYTF | TGTGCCAGCAGTTACAGGGTATGGGACTATGGCTACACCTTC
TRBJ2-1 | NA | TRBV5-1 | TRBD2 | CASSLGDTSGGFREQFF | TGCGCCAGCAGCTTGGGAGACACTAGCGGGGGATTCCGCGAGCAGTTCTTC
TRBJ1-1 | NA | TRBV10-3 | NA | CAISVKFGTEAFF | TGTGCCATCAGTGTTAAGTTTGGGACTGAAGCTTTCTTT